This T cell receptor beta chain stems from a study of T cell clonality in common variable immunodeficiency. Whole-study results and caveats: In common variable immunodeficiency, TCR beta chains reportedly carried fewer deletions and N-nucleotide insertions. T cell subpopulation sequencing would be needed to explain CVID clonality.

The assay was immunoSEQ multiplex PCR, and TCRdb's table has in-frame clones only and misses some. The counts give approximately 34,000 clones, none of them seen only once; around 3.2% is held by the top ten. This clone has a count of ten or more. Antigen specificity is unknown. Sequenced: peripheral blood mononuclear cells. This TCR was recovered from a person between 18 and 75 years old in good health.

CDR3 sequence reads: CASSDKREREETQYF. The DNA read from the CDR3 is TGCGCCAGCAGTGACAAGCGGGAGAGGGAAGAGACC. The chain is built from TRBV10-1 and TRBJ2-5, with TRBD2 matching 8 bases. The read comes to an end 3 residues before the CDR3 does, leaving the germline J gene to fill in the end. The CDR3 has 15 residues. The germline CDR1 and CDR2 sequences are WNHNN and SYGVQD (reference sequence). V was clipped by 3 bases and J by 3 bases; unmatched bases: 6.